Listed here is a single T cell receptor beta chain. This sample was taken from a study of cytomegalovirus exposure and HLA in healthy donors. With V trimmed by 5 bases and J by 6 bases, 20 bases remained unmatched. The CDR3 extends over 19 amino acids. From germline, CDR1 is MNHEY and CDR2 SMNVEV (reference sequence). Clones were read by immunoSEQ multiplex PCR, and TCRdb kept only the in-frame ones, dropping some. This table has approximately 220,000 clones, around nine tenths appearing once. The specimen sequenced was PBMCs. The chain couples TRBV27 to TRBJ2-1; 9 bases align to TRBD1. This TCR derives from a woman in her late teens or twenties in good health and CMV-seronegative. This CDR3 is CASSPPGQGLGGRTNEQFF. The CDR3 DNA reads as TGTGCCAGCAGTCCACCGGGACAGGGTTTGGGCGGTCGCACCAATGAGCAGTTCTTC.